Listed below are T cell receptor beta chains from one sample, sequenced in a study of control samples from healthy donors and cancer patients. The repertoire was sequenced with immunoSEQ multiplex PCR; TCRdb's copy has only in-frame clones and lacks some. This table holds tens of thousands of clones, more than 85% found once. The sequencing input was PBMCs. The source is a man aged 30 to 39 with colorectal cancer. The CDR3 runs from the conserved cysteine through the conserved F or W. Each record gives: D gene, clone size, V gene, J gene, CDR3 DNA, CDR3 protein. A D gene is named only where the DNA matches it firmly. Size tells how often a clone was seen (once, few, many) or the class of an expanded clone, and some rows leave it out.

NA,NA,TRBV29-1,TRBJ2-1,TGCAGCGTTCAAAGGGGCGGATACAATGAGCAGTTCTTC,CSVQRGGYNEQFF
NA,once,TRBV30,TRBJ1-2,TGTGCCTGGAGTCTTACAGGTGTTGGCTATGGCTACACCTTC,CAWSLTGVGYGYTF
NA,NA,TRBV5-4,TRBJ1-2,TGTGCCAGCAGCTTTGGCTCTAAAACATATGGCTACACCTTC,CASSFGSKTYGYTF
TRBD1,NA,TRBV4-3,TRBJ2-5,TGCGCCAGCAGCCAAGAATACGGGACAGGAGGGGAGACCCAGTACTTC,CASSQEYGTGGETQYF
NA,NA,TRBV5-6,TRBJ2-3,TGTGCCAGCAGCTTGGAGGGGTACACAGATACGCAGTATTTT,CASSLEGYTDTQYF
NA,NA,TRBV6-2/TRBV6-3,TRBJ1-1,TGTGCCAGCAGTTACGCGGCTGAAGCTTTCTTT,CASSYAAEAFF
NA,NA,TRBV7-9,TRBJ2-3,TGTGCCAGCAGCTTAGGGGGCTTAGGCACAGATACGCAGTATTTT,CASSLGGLGTDTQYF
TRBD1,NA,TRBV3-1/TRBV3-2,TRBJ1-6,TGTGCCAGCAGCCAAGCAGGGACAGGGAATTCACCCCTCCACTTT,CASSQAGTGNSPLHF
NA,NA,TRBV2,TRBJ1-1,TGTGCCAGCAGTGTTGGTGTGGGGGAAGCTTTCTTT,CASSVGVGEAFF
NA,NA,TRBV4-3,TRBJ2-2,TGCGCCAGCAGCCAAGTGGAGGGCATCGGGGAGCTGTTTTTT,CASSQVEGIGELFF
TRBD1,NA,TRBV6-5,TRBJ2-7,TGTGCCAGCAGTTACCGGACAGGGATGATACCCTACGAGCAGTACTTC,CASSYRTGMIPYEQYF
NA,NA,TRBV4-3,TRBJ1-4,TGCGCCAGCAGCCGGATTTTGTATGGCAATGAAAAACTGTTTTTT,CASSRILYGNEKLFF
NA,NA,TRBV9,TRBJ1-2,TGTGCCAGCAGCGTAGGCCGGGACAACAGCGACTATGGCTACACCTTC,CASSVGRDNSDYGYTF
NA,NA,TRBV19,TRBJ1-1,TGTGCCAGTAGTATAGATCTAGTGGTGAACACTGAAGCTTTCTTT,CASSIDLVVNTEAFF
TRBD2,NA,TRBV29-1,TRBJ2-2,TGCAGCGTTGACTTCGGGACTAGCGGGGGGGCCCACACCGGGGAGCTGTTTTTT,CSVDFGTSGGAHTGELFF
NA,NA,TRBV5-5,TRBJ2-7,TGTGCCAGCAGCTTGTGGGACTGGGAGAAGCAGTACTTC,CASSLWDWEKQYF
NA,NA,TRBV19,TRBJ2-5,TGTGCCAGTAGTATTAGGCGGTCCGGCCAAGAGACCCAGTACTTC,CASSIRRSGQETQYF
TRBD2,few,TRBV6-2/TRBV6-3,TRBJ2-3,TGTGCCAGCAGTACTAGCGTCACAGATACGCAGTATTTT,CASSTSVTDTQYF
TRBD2,once,TRBV10-2,TRBJ2-7,TGCGCCAGCAGTGAGTCAGGCGGGGGGGGTTCCTACGAGCAGTACTTC,CASSESGGGGSYEQYF
NA,NA,TRBV7-9,TRBJ1-1,TGTGCCAGCAGCTTTGTCGGCGATGAAGCTTTCTTT,CASSFVGDEAFF
TRBD1,NA,TRBV2,TRBJ2-5,TGTGCCACGACGGACAGGGCCGGGACGAAAGAGACCCAGTACTTC,CATTDRAGTKETQYF
NA,NA,TRBV6-5,TRBJ1-5,TGTGCCAGCATGACGGATAGCAATCAGCCCCAGCATTTT,CASMTDSNQPQHF
NA,NA,TRBV4-3,TRBJ2-2,TGCGCCAGCAGCCGAGGGACAAGAAGTTCCACCGGGGAGCTGTTTTTT,CASSRGTRSSTGELFF
NA,NA,TRBV27,TRBJ1-2,TGTGCCAGCAGTTTCGACAGGAGCTATGGCTACACCTTC,CASSFDRSYGYTF
NA,NA,TRBV5-4,TRBJ1-1,TGTGCCAGCAGCTCTGCCCGGGACTACACTGAAGCTTTCTTT,CASSSARDYTEAFF
TRBD1,NA,TRBV6-6,TRBJ2-7,TGTGCCAGCAGTCGAAGGGGGACAGGGTTCGAACCTGCGGGCTGGTACGAGCAGTACTTC,CASSRRGTGFEPAGWYEQYF
TRBD2,NA,TRBV5-4,TRBJ2-3,TGTGCCAGCAGCGGTGGTCTGTGGGGGGGTACTACAGATACGCAGTATTTT,CASSGGLWGGTTDTQYF
TRBD1,few,TRBV9,TRBJ1-6,TGTGCCAGCAGCGTGAGGGACAGGCAGAATTCACCCCTCCACTTT,CASSVRDRQNSPLHF
TRBD1,NA,TRBV4-3,TRBJ1-5,TGCGCCAGCAGCCAACTCAGGACAGGGCCCCAGCATTTT,CASSQLRTGPQHF
NA,NA,TRBV27,TRBJ1-4,TGTGCCAGCCGGGGGTGGTCTAATGAAAAACTGTTTTTT,CASRGWSNEKLFF
NA,NA,TRBV5-1,TRBJ2-1,TGCGCCAGCAGCTTTCAGGACGGAGCCTACAATGAGCAGTTCTTC,CASSFQDGAYNEQFF
NA,NA,TRBV19,TRBJ1-2,TGTGCCAGTAGTATAGGGCCAGCGAACTATGGCTACACCTTC,CASSIGPANYGYTF
NA,NA,TRBV2,TRBJ2-7,TGTGCCAGCAGTGAATCGGGCGAGCAGTACTTC,CASSESGEQYF
TRBD1,few,TRBV7-2,TRBJ1-2,TGTGCCAGCAGCCAGACCCCGGGACAGCCCTATGGCTACACCTTC,CASSQTPGQPYGYTF
NA,NA,TRBV7-2,TRBJ1-5,TGTGCCAGCAGCGTAGGACAGCTTAATCAGCCCCAGCATTTT,CASSVGQLNQPQHF
NA,NA,TRBV30,TRBJ1-2,TGTGCCTGGAGTCGAACTATCGTCCAGGTGGATTCGCGTGGCTACACCTTC,CAWSRTIVQVDSRGYTF
NA,NA,TRBV15,TRBJ2-7,TGTGCCACCAGCAGGACAGGATCGCTCTCCGAGCAGTACTTC,CATSRTGSLSEQYF
TRBD1,medium-sized,TRBV6-2/TRBV6-3,TRBJ1-2,TGTGCCAGCAGCCCCCGGGACAGATATGGCTACACCTTC,CASSPRDRYGYTF
NA,once,TRBV5-1,TRBJ1-1,TGCGCCAGCAGCTTCATGGAGGGTTACGGTGGAACTGAAGCTTTCTTT,CASSFMEGYGGTEAFF
NA,once,TRBV7-6,TRBJ2-1,TGTGCCAGCAGCTTTACACCGTCCTACAATGAGCAGTTCTTC,CASSFTPSYNEQFF
NA,NA,TRBV20-1,TRBJ1-1,TGCAGCGGCTTTTTGAACACTGAAGCTTTCTTT,CSGFLNTEAFF
TRBD1,NA,TRBV7-2,TRBJ1-1,TGTGCCAGCAGCCGTTGGACAGGGGGCCGTAACACCCAAGCTTTCTTT,CASSRWTGGRNTQAFF
NA,NA,TRBV11-2,TRBJ2-4,TGTGCCAGCAGCTTTTTCACCCGCGGGGACATTCAGTACTTC,CASSFFTRGDIQYF
NA,NA,TRBV5-1,TRBJ1-2,TGCGCCAGCAGTACCTCCCCCACCGACGGCTACACCTTC,CASSTSPTDGYTF
NA,NA,TRBV24-1,TRBJ2-7,TGTGCCACCAGTGATTCGACCGACTCCTACGAGCAGTACTTC,CATSDSTDSYEQYF
NA,NA,TRBV11-2,TRBJ1-1,TGTGCCAGCAGCTCTATCCGGGACGGCAGGAAAGCTTTCTTT,CASSSIRDGRKAFF
NA,NA,TRBV10-3,TRBJ2-3,TGTGCCATCAATAAGTCGGGGCTAGGGGATACGCAGTATTTT,CAINKSGLGDTQYF
NA,few,TRBV6-5,TRBJ1-1,TGTGCCAGCAGTATCTGGCAGAACACTGAAGCTTTCTTT,CASSIWQNTEAFF
TRBD1,NA,TRBV25-1,TRBJ1-6,TGTGCCAGCACCCGGACAGGGCGGACGTCACCCCTCCACTTT,CASTRTGRTSPLHF